This T cell receptor (beta chain) was documented in a study of Tregs in tolerant kidney transplant recipients. CD4+CD25+CD127- Tregs, CD4+CD25- non-Tregs, CD4 and CD8 cells were sorted. Between the trimmed V and J ends, which lost 6 bases and 7 bases, there was a span of 13 bases. Per germline, CDR1 LNHDA and CDR2 SQIVND (reference sequence). The CDR3 runs 13 residues. Assay used: immunoSEQ multiplex PCR; TCRdb lists only in-frame clones, some missing. Here the sample spans under 300,000 clones, 80% to 85% being singletons. This clone was recorded once. This chain uses TRBV19 with TRBJ1-5, with a possible D match to TRBD1 (5 bases). This TCR came from a human donor in good health. Sequenced: CD4+ T cells from blood. The CDR3 reads CASRYGGGQPQHF. The CDR3 nucleotides read TGTGCCAGTAGATATGGGGGAGGCCAGCCCCAGCATTTT.